The present entry profiles one TCR beta chain with its context. This sample was taken from a study of cytomegalovirus exposure and HLA in healthy donors. The study ran its PCR with 60 Vbeta and 13 Jbeta primers. Profiling relied on immunoSEQ multiplex PCR, and the TCRdb table lists in-frame clones only, not all of them. The sample is made up of about 160,000 clones, and the top ten hold 2% to 2.5% of it. The CDR3 is made up of 13 amino acids. V trimming: 3 bases; J trimming: 5 bases; junction bases outside the gene matches: 4. Germline V gene sequence: CDR1 SGHTA, CDR2 FQGNSA. The clonotype comes from a man aged 30 to 39 in good health and CMV-seronegative. Sample: PBMCs. The chain combines TRBV7-2 with TRBJ2-7; TRBD1 agrees at 7 bases. Here the CDR3 reads CASSFDRANEQYF. The CDR3 DNA reads as TGTGCCAGCAGCTTCGACAGGGCCAACGAGCAGTACTTC.